This entry features one T cell receptor beta chain sequence. This sample stems from a study of shared clonotypes between healthy human individuals. As for the study in general: In total, the donors were two women and a few men aged 18 to 49.

It was CD45RO-negative cells, positively selected for CCR7, that made up naive CD8 cells, with terminally differentiated effector memory CD45RA+ cells excluded. Some clones are missing from TCRdb's copy, which holds only in-frame ones; the method was immunoSEQ multiplex PCR. The table lists under 1 million clones, nearly 95% of them singletons, with 24% in the top ten. The length of the CDR3 is 14 residues. Per the germline V gene, CDR1 is SNHLY and CDR2 is FYNNEI. Trimming took 8 bases from V and 7 from J, leaving 17 bases between them. The gene calls are TRBV2 and TRBJ1-4, with D maybe TRBD1 (5 bases). This TCR was recovered from a man aged 25 to 40 in good health. The specimen was naive CD8+ T cells sorted from blood. The CDR3 loop is CASRSTQGPEKLFF. CDR3 bases: TGTGCCAGCCGTTCGACTCAGGGACCTGAAAAACTGTTTTTT.